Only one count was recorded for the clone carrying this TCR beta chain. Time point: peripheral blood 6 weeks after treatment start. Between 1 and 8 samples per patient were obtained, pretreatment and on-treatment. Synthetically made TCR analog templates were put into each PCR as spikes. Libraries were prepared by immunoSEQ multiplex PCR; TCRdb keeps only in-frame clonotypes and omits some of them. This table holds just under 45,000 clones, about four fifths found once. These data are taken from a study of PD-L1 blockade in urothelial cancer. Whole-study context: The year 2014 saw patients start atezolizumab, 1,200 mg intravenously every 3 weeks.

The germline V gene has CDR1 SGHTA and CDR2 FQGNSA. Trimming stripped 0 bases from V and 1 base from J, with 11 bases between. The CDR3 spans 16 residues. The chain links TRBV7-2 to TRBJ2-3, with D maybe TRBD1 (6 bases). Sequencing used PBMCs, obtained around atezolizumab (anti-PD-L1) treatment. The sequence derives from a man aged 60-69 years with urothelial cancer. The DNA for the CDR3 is TGTGCCAGCAGCTTAGCGCCTCGACAGGGCACAGATACGCAGTATTTT. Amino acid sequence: CASSLAPRQGTDTQYF.